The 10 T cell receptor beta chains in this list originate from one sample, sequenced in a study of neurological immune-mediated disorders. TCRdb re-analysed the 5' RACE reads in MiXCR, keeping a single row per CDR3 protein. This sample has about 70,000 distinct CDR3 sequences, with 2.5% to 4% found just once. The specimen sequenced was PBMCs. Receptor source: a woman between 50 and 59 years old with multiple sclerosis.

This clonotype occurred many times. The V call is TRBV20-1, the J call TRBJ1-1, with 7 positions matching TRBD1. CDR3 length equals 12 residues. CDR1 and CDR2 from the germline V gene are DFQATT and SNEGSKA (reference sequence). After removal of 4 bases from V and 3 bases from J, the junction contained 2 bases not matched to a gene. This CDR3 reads CSAKDRHTEAFF. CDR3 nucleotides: TGCAGTGCTAAGGACAGGCACACTGAAGCTTTCTTT.

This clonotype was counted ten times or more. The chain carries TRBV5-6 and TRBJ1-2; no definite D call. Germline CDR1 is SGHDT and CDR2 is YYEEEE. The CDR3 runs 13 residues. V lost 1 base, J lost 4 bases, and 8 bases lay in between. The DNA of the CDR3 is TGTGCCAGCAGCTTGTCCTCCTCCTATGGCTACACCTTC. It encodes CASSLSSSYGYTF.

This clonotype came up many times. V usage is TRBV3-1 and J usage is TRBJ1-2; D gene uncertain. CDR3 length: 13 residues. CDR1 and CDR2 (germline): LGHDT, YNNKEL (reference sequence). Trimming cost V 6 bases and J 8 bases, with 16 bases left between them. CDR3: CASSIGGVGGYTF. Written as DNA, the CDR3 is TGTGCCAGCAGTATCGGCGGGGTGGGAGGCTACACCTTC.

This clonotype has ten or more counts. The CDR3 loop reads CASSTRSGHSYNEQFF. CDR3 sequence (DNA): TGTGCCAGCAGCACTCGCTCTGGACACTCCTACAATGAGCAGTTCTTC. The V gene is TRBV7-2, the J gene TRBJ2-1, with D tentatively TRBD1 (5 bases). The CDR3 loop spans 16 amino acids. Trimming removed 5 bases at V and 0 bases at J, with 14 bases between. The germline V gene has CDR1 SGHTA and CDR2 FQGNSA.

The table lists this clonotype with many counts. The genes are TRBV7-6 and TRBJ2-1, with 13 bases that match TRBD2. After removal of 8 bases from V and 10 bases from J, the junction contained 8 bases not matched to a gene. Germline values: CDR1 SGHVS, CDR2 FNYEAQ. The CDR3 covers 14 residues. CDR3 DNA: TGTGCCAGCGGACGACTAGCGGGGGGCCAGGAGCAGTTCTTC. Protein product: CASGRLAGGQEQFF.

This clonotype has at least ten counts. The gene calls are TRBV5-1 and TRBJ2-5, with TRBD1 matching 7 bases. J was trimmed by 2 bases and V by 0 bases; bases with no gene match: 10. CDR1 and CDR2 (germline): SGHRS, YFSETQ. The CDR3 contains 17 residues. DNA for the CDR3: TGCGCCAGCAGCTTGGGGGACAGCGTATGGGTACAAGAGACCCAGTACTTC. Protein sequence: CASSLGDSVWVQETQYF. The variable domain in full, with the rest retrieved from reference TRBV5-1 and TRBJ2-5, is KAGVTQTPRYLIKTRGQQVTLSCSPISGHRSVSWYQQTPGQGLQFLFEYFSETQRNKGNFPGRFSGRQFSNSRSEMNVSTLELGDSALYLCASSLGDSVWVQETQYFGPGTRLLVL.

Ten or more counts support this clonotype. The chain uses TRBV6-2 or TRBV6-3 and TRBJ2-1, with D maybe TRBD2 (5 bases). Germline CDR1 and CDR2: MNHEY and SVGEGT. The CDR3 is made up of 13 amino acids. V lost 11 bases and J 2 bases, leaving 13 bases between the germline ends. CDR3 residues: CAGRGSAYNEQFF. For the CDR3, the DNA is TGTGCCGGTCGAGGGAGCGCCTACAATGAGCAGTTCTTC.

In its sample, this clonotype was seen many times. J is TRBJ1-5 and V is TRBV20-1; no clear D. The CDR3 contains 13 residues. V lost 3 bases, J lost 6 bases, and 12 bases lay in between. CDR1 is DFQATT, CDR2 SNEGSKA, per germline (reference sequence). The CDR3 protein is CSASAGVSQPQHF. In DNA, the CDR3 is TGCAGTGCTAGCGCAGGAGTGAGTCAGCCCCAGCATTTT.

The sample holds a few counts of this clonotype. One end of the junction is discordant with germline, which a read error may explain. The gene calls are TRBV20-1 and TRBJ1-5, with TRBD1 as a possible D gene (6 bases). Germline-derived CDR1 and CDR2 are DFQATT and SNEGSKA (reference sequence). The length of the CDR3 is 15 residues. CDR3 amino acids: CSARGGGHGNKTQNF. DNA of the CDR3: TGCAGTGCTAGAGGGGGGGGACACGGAAATAAGACCCAGAATTTT.

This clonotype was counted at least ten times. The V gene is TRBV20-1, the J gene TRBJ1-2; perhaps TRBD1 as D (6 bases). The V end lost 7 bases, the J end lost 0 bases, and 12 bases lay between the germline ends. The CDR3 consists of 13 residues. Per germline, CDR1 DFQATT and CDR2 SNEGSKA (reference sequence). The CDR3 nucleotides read TGCAGTGGGGGGGCACAGACTAACTATGGCTACACCTTC. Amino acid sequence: CSGGAQTNYGYTF.